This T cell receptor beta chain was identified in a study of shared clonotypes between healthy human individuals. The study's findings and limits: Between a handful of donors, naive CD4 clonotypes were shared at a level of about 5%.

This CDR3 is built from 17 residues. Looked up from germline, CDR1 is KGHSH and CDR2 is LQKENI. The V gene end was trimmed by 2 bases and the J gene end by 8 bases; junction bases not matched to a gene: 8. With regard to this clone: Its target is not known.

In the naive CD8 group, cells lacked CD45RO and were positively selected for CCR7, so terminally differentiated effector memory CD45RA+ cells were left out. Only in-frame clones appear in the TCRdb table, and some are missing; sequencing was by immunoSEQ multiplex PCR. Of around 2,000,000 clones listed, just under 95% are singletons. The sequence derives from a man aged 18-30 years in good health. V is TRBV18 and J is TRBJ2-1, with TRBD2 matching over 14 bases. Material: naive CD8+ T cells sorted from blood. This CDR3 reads CASSPAGLAGVFHEQFF. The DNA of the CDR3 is TGTGCCAGCTCACCAGCGGGACTAGCGGGGGTGTTTCATGAGCAGTTCTTC.